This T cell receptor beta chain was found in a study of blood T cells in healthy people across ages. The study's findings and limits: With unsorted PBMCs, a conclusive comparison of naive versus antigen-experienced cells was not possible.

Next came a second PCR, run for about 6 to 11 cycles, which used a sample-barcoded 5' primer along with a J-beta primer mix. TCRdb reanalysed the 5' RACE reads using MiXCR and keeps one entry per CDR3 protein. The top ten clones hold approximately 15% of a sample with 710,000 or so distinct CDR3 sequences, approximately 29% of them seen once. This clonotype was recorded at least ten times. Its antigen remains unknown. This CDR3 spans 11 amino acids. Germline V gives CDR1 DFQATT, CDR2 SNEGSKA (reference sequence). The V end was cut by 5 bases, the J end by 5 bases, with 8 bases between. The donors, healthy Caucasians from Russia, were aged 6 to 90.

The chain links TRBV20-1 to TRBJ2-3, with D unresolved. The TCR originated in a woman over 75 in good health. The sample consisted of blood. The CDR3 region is CSAFQLDTQYF. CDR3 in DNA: TGCAGTGCTTTCCAACTAGATACGCAGTATTTT.